One T cell receptor (beta chain) is described in this entry. Its target is not known. The entry originates in a study of cytomegalovirus exposure and HLA in healthy donors. On the study more broadly: In terms of ancestry, the Caucasian-associated cluster contained roughly four fifths of the roughly 400 genotyped donors. Points from the study as a whole: V- and J-gene trimming in TCR beta was tied to a missense DCLRE1C variant by an analysis performed later. Highly shared sequence variants in one cluster were likely a sequencing artifact. In vitro checks showed that a few CMV-associated chains really do target CMV antigens.

V lost 2 bases, J lost 7 bases, and 18 bases lay in between. This CDR3 has 16 amino acids. Germline lookup yields CDR1 GTSNPN and CDR2 SVGIG (reference sequence). Vbeta (60) and Jbeta (13) primers were used in the PCR. TCRdb's table, derived via immunoSEQ multiplex PCR, lists solely in-frame clones and lacks some. The data hold about 150,000 clones, with about 66% observed a single time. The sample taken for sequencing was PBMCs. This receptor was identified in a male donor in good health and CMV-seronegative. The genes are TRBV30 and TRBJ1-6; the D is unclear. The CDR3 loop reads CAWSLGLEGYNSPLHF. CDR3 in DNA: TGTGCCTGGAGTTTGGGGTTGGAGGGCTACAATTCACCCCTCCACTTT.